This T cell receptor beta chain was sequenced for a study of T-cell memory formation after mild COVID-19. Study summary: Clusters of TCRs were largely donor specific.

A note on this clonotype: What it binds is not known. The conserved final phenylalanine or tryptophan is absent from the CDR3, which likely points to a read error.

The germline V gene has CDR1 SGHTA and CDR2 FQGTGA. With V trimmed by 6 bases and J by 0 bases, 2 bases remained unmatched. The CDR3 totals 15 residues. TCRdb redid the calling of the 5' RACE reads with MiXCR, one entry per CDR3 protein. Of around 340,000 distinct CDR3 sequences in the sample, approximately 13% were seen once. Findings and limits, study-wide: Pre-infection memory contained some responding clones, which suggested that cross-reactive memory had joined. Chiefly within CM and EM were the contracting CD4+ clones; CD8+ ones were within EMRA.

Sequencing input: PBMCs or a T cell subset sorted from them (not recorded which). The receptor was derived from a man aged 18 to 35 who had mild COVID-19 (a few samples of this study predate the infection). Cell type and time point are not known. The V gene is TRBV7-3, the J gene TRBJ2-1, with 10 nucleotides matching TRBD2. CDR3 sequence reads: CASRERGGSYNEQFL. The CDR3 region has the DNA TGTGCCAGCAGGGAGCGGGGGGGCTCCTACAATGAGCAGTTCTTA.